This TCR beta chain appears in the sequencing data of a study of T-cell reconstitution after alpha-beta-depleted transplantation in children. The CDR3 is 15 amino acids. CDR1 SGDLS and CDR2 YYNGEE come from the germline V gene. Trimming removed 3 bases from V and 2 bases from J; junction bases left unmatched: 5. In this sample, this clonotype turned up a few times. Unique molecular identifiers featured in how the TCRbeta library was prepared. A single record per CDR3 protein comes from TCRdb applying MiXCR to the PCR reads. The sample shows roughly 100,000 distinct CDR3 sequences, 6% to 9% of them seen only once.

The chain has TRBV9 and TRBJ2-1; 7 bases line up with TRBD1. The sequence was obtained from a boy aged 2 to 10 with acute lymphoblastic leukemia, due to receive a stem cell transplant. The sequences come from PBMCs, collected before TCRalphabeta/CD19-depleted stem cell transplant. In DNA form, the CDR3 reads TGTGCCAGCAGCGCCGCACAGGGGCCCTACAATGAGCAGTTCTTC. Protein: CASSAAQGPYNEQFF. The full variable domain, rest sourced from reference TRBV9 and TRBJ2-1, is DSGVTQTPKHLITATGQRVTLRCSPRSGDLSVYWYQQSLDQGLQFLIQYYNGEERAKGNILERFSAQQFPDLHSELNLSSLELGDSALYFCASSAAQGPYNEQFFGPGTRLTVL.